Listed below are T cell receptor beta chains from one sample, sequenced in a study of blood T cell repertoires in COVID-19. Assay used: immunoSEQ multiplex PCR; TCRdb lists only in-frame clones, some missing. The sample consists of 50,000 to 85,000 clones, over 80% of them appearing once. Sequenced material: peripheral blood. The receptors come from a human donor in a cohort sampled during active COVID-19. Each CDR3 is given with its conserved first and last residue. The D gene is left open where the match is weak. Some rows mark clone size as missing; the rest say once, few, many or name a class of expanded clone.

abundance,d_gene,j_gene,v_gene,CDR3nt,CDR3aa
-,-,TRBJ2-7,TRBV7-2,TGTGCCAGCAGCCTAGGAGTGGGAGTCCCCTCCTACGAGCAGTACTTC,CASSLGVGVPSYEQYF
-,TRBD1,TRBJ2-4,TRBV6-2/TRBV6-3,TGTGCCAGCAGTCTCAGGGGGCGGGGCAAAAACATTCAGTACTTC,CASSLRGRGKNIQYF
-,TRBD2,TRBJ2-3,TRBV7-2,TGTGCCAGCAGCTTAGGGGGGGATAGCGGGAGGGCAGATACGCAGTATTTT,CASSLGGDSGRADTQYF
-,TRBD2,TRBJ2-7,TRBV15,TGTGCCACCAGCAGATCCCTAGCGGGAGGTGATTACGAGCAGTACTTC,CATSRSLAGGDYEQYF
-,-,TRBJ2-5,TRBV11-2,TGTGCCAGCAGCACTATGAGGACCTGGACACCTACGAAAGAGACCCAGTACTTC,CASSTMRTWTPTKETQYF
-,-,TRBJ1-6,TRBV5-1,TGCGCCAGCAGCTCAGAGACAGCATATAATTCACCCCTCCACTTT,CASSSETAYNSPLHF
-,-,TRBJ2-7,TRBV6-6,TGTGCCAGCAGACCTGGAGGGGGGGCCTACGAGCAGTACTTC,CASRPGGGAYEQYF
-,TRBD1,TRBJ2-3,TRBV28,TGTGCCAGCAGCCTCGCGCGGACAGGGCCGGCTAGAAATACGCAGTATTTT,CASSLARTGPARNTQYF
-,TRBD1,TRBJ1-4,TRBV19,TGTGCCAGTAGCCGTCAGGGACAGGGATTCGAAAAACTGTTTTTT,CASSRQGQGFEKLFF
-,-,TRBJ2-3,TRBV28,TGTGCCAGCAGTCCGTGGACTACAGAGTGGGGGCAGTATTTT,CASSPWTTEWGQYF
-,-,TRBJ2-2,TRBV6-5,TGTGCCAGCAGTTTAGGGGGCACCGGGGAGCTGTTTTTT,CASSLGGTGELFF
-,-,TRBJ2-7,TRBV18,TGTGCCAGCTCACCAGAATTCACGGGGATTAACTACGAGCAGTACTTC,CASSPEFTGINYEQYF
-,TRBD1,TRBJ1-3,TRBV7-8,TGTGCCAGCAGCCAACAGGGGGTCGACTCTGGAAACACCATATATTTT,CASSQQGVDSGNTIYF
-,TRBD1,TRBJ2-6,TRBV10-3,TGTGCCATCAGTGAGTCTTTACGGACAGGGGCGGGGGCGGGGGCCAACGTCCTGACTTTC,CAISESLRTGAGAGANVLTF
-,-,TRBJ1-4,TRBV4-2,TGTGCCAGCAGCCGCGATGGACAGACAACTAATGAAAAACTGTTTTTT,CASSRDGQTTNEKLFF
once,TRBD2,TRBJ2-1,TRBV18,TGTGCCAGCTCGCCTAGCGGGGGGAACAATGAGCAGTTCTTC,CASSPSGGNNEQFF
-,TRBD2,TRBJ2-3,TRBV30,TGTGCCTGGAGTGTAGGGCGGGAGGGGTGGACAGATACGCAGTATTTT,CAWSVGREGWTDTQYF
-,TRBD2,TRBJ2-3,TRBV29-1,TGCAGCGCCCGACTAGCGGGAGTAACAGATACGCAGTATTTT,CSARLAGVTDTQYF
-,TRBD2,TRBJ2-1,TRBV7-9,TGTGCCAGCAGCTTCGGACTAGCGGGGGGGCCGAGAGATGAGCAGTTCTTC,CASSFGLAGGPRDEQFF
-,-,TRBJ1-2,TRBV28,TGTGCCAGCAGTTTACCCGACAGGTATTATGGCTACACCTTC,CASSLPDRYYGYTF
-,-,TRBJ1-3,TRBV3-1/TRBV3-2,TGTGCCAGCAGCCAAGAAGGGGCCGGGCCCCGAAACACCATATATTTT,CASSQEGAGPRNTIYF
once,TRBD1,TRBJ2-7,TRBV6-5,TGTGCCAGCAGCCGGGACAGGGAAGCCTACTACGAGCAGTACTTC,CASSRDREAYYEQYF
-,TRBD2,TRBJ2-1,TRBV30,TGTGCCTGGAGTCCCTTTTCGGGAGGGTTAAATGAGCAGTTCTTC,CAWSPFSGGLNEQFF
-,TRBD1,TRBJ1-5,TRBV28,TGTGCCAGCAGGTGGGGACAGCATAGCAATCAGCCCCAGCATTTT,CASRWGQHSNQPQHF
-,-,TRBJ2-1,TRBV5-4,TGTGCCAGCAGCACCCCCGCTGCGGCCTATCCGCAGTTCTTC,CASSTPAAAYPQFF
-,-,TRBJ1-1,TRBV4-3,TGCGCCAGCAGCCAATCCACTGAGGGTGACGACACTGAAGCTTTCTTT,CASSQSTEGDDTEAFF
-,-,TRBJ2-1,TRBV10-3,TGTGGAAAACAGGGCAATGGGCAGTTCTTC,CGKQGNGQFF
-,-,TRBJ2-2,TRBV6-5,TGTGCCAGCAGTTACCGGACAGATACGAACACCGGGGAGCTGTTTTTT,CASSYRTDTNTGELFF
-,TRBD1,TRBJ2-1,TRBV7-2,TGTGCCAGCAGCCTCCCGACGGGGACAGGGGGTCTTTCCTACAATGAGCAGTTCTTC,CASSLPTGTGGLSYNEQFF
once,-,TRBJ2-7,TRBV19,TGTGCCAGTAGCCAATTCTCCCTAGAGGAGCAGTACTTC,CASSQFSLEEQYF
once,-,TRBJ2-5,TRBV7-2,TGTGCCAGCAGCTTAGTTCGGGGGACCCAGTACTTC,CASSLVRGTQYF
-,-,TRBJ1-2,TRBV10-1,TGCGCCAGCACCCTCTTCCCTACTAACTATGGCTACACCTTC,CASTLFPTNYGYTF
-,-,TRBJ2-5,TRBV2,TGTGCCAGCCAGGTTTCCTCCGGGACCCAGTACTTC,CASQVSSGTQYF
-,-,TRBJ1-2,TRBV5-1,TGCGCCAGCAGCTTGGGAGTCCCGTGGACGACCGGGGACACCTTC,CASSLGVPWTTGDTF
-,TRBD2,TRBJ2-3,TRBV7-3,TGTGCCAGCAGCTTAGGGACTATCGCTCGGAGCGCAACAGATACGCAGTATTTT,CASSLGTIARSATDTQYF
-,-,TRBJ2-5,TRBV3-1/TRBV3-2,TGTGCCAGCAGCCCCGGGGTGATCGAGACCCAGTACTTC,CASSPGVIETQYF
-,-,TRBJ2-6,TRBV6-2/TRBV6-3,TGTGCCAGCAGTTACGGGAACTCTGGGGCCAATGTCCTGACTTTC,CASSYGNSGANVLTF
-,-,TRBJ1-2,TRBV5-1,TGCGCCAGCAGCTTGGGGGTAGGCAGGGATTCTGGCTACACCTTC,CASSLGVGRDSGYTF
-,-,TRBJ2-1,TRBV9,TGTGCCAGCAGCGAAGACAGCAAGATATACCTAAAGGGTAATGAGCAGTTCTTC,CASSEDSKIYLKGNEQFF
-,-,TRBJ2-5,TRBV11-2,TGTGCCAGCAGCTCCCACCTGGGGACACAAGAGACCCAGTACTTC,CASSSHLGTQETQYF
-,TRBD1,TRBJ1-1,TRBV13,TGTGCCACCTTAGCCAGGGGGATCACTGAAGCTTTCTTT,CATLARGITEAFF
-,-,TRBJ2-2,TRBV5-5,TGTGCCAGCAGCCCACTGGCCACCCCACGGGGCGGGGAGCTGTTTTTT,CASSPLATPRGGELFF
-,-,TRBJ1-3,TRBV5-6,TGTGCCAGCAGCTTTTTTTCGGAGTACTCTGGAAACACCATATATTTT,CASSFFSEYSGNTIYF
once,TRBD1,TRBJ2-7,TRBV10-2,TGCGCCAGCATACCAATGGGGACAGGGAGAAACTCCTACGAGCAGTACTTC,CASIPMGTGRNSYEQYF
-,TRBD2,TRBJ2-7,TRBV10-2,TGCGCCAGCAGTGGACCGGGACTAGCGGGGGGGCACTCCTACGAGCAGTACTTC,CASSGPGLAGGHSYEQYF
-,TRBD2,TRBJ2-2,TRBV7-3,TGTGCCAGCAGCTTAGGGGGAGGGACGAGCGGGGAGCTGTTTTTT,CASSLGGGTSGELFF
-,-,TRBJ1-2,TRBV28,TGTGCCAGCACCTCGGGGGTTGCTGGCTACACCTTC,CASTSGVAGYTF
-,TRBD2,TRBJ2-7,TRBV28,TGTGCCAGCAGGGTAGCGGGAGAGAACTACGAGCAGTACTTC,CASRVAGENYEQYF
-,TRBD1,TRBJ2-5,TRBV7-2,TGTGCCAGCAGCTTAGCTGGGACAGGAGAGACCCAGTACTTC,CASSLAGTGETQYF
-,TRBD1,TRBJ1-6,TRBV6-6,TGTGCCAGCAACGGACAGGAATTCTATAATTCACCCCTCCACTTT,CASNGQEFYNSPLHF
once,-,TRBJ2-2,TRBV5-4,TGTGCCAGCAGCCCTTCGTTGGTCAAGCGGTACACCGGGGAGCTGTTTTTT,CASSPSLVKRYTGELFF
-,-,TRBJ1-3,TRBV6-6,TGTGCCAGCAGTTACGCCTACTCTGGAAACACCATATATTTT,CASSYAYSGNTIYF
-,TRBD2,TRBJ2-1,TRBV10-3,TGTGCCATCAGTGAGTCGACTAGCGGGTATAGCTCCTACAATGAGCAGTTCTTC,CAISESTSGYSSYNEQFF
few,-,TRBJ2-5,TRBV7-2,TGTGCCAGCAGCTTAGCGGGAGGTCGGGTCGCCGGGGAGACCCAGTACTTC,CASSLAGGRVAGETQYF
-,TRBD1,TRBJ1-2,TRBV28,TGTGCCAGCAGTCCTACGACAGGGGTGGTTGGCTACACCTTC,CASSPTTGVVGYTF
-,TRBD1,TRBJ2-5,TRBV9,TGTGCCAGCAGCGCCGACAGGGGGCGCCCTGAGGAGACCCAGTACTTC,CASSADRGRPEETQYF
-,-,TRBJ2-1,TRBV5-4,TGTGCCAGCAGCCCCACAGGGAACTCCTACAATGAGCAGTTCTTC,CASSPTGNSYNEQFF
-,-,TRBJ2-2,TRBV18,TGTGCCAGCTCACAAAGGGGCTCAGACACCGGGGAGCTGTTTTTT,CASSQRGSDTGELFF
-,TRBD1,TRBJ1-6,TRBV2,TGTGCCAGCAGGAGGGACAGGCAAGAGGATTCACCCCTCCACTTT,CASRRDRQEDSPLHF
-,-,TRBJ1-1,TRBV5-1,TGCGCCAGCAGCCCGTGGGCGGCGGGGAACACTGAAGCTTTCTTT,CASSPWAAGNTEAFF